This TCR beta chain was sequenced in a study of shared clonotypes between healthy human individuals. This CDR3 spans 14 amino acids. Germline V lookup: CDR1 SEHNR, CDR2 FQNEAQ (reference sequence). V was trimmed by 1 base and J by 4 bases, leaving 8 bases between them. The run depth of the assay was deep. Generated by immunoSEQ multiplex PCR, the TCRdb table keeps only in-frame clones and is missing some. The table lists fewer than 1.4 million clones, roughly 74% of them singletons. A CD45RA-negative memory subset and a CD45RA+ naive subset were separated from the CD4+ cells. Study outcomes and limitations: When naive CD4 clonotypes were compared across several donors, about 5% were shared.

Notes on this clone: The antigen remains unidentified.

This chain uses TRBV7-9 with TRBJ1-5; D call uncertain. Sequenced material: memory CD4+ T cells from PBMCs. Subset defined: CD45RA-negative fraction. This sequence was found in a young man in good health. Some clones in this sample may be carry-over from other donors' samples. The CDR3 coding sequence is TGTGCCAGCAGCTTAGGCGTGGGAAATCAGCCCCAGCATTTT. Residues: CASSLGVGNQPQHF.